Shown below are 28 T cell receptor beta chains from a single sample sequenced in a study of T cell responses to AZD1222 COVID-19 vaccine. Sequencing used immunoSEQ multiplex PCR; TCRdb keeps in-frame clones, though not all of them. The table records about 93,000 clones, over 85% of them present only once. This sample comprised peripheral blood, obtained on day 0 of MenACWY control vaccination. These receptors all stem from an adult in good health.

The V and J genes are TRBV6-1 and TRBJ2-3; D may correspond to TRBD1 or TRBD2 (5 bases each). CDR3 length equals 15 residues. V was pared by 2 bases and J by 3 bases, with 12 bases between. Germline V gene data show CDR1 as MNHNS and CDR2 as SASEGT. Here the CDR3 reads CASSEMGVRTDTQYF. Here the CDR3 DNA reads TGTGCCAGCAGTGAAATGGGGGTAAGGACAGATACGCAGTATTTT.

The V and J genes are TRBV10-3 and TRBJ1-4; D remains ambiguous. This CDR3 is 15 amino acids long. V lost 7 bases and J 3 bases, leaving 15 bases between the germline ends. Germline values: CDR1 ENHRY, CDR2 SYGVKD. This chain's CDR3 is CAIKGGGRANEKLFF. Here the CDR3 DNA reads TGTGCCATCAAGGGAGGTGGCCGGGCTAATGAAAAACTGTTTTTT.

V is TRBV2 and J is TRBJ2-7, with D possibly TRBD1 on 6 matching bases. This CDR3 comprises 14 residues. From germline, CDR1 is SNHLY and CDR2 FYNNEI. V was cut by 5 bases and J by 3 bases, with 14 bases left in between. CDR3 sequence (DNA): TGTGCCAGCAGTCATCGACAGGCTTACTACGAGCAGTACTTC. As protein: CASSHRQAYYEQYF.

V is TRBV4-1 and J is TRBJ2-1; 10 bases match TRBD2. The CDR3 length is 15 residues. Per the germline V gene, CDR1 is MGHRA and CDR2 is YSYEKL. The V segment lost 6 bases and the J segment 7 bases; nucleotides outside the gene matches: 9. The CDR3 nucleotides read TGCGCCAGCAGAACACCTAGCGGGGGCACGAATGAGCAGTTCTTC. Residues: CASRTPSGGTNEQFF.

The V and J genes are TRBV11-2 and TRBJ2-4; D unresolved. The CDR3 sequence is 13 residues long. Trimming removed 0 bases at V and 3 bases at J, with 3 bases between. Germline V gene lookup returns CDR1 SGHAT and CDR2 FQNNGV. This CDR3 reads CASSLDVKNIQYF. DNA for the CDR3: TGTGCCAGCAGCTTAGATGTCAAAAACATTCAGTACTTC.

This clone has only one observation. This rearrangement joins TRBV7-2 to TRBJ1-4; 7 positions agree with TRBD1. The germline V gene has CDR1 SGHTA and CDR2 FQGNSA. The CDR3 has 14 residues. Germline trimming cut 3 bases from V and 7 bases from J; bases unmatched to any gene: 5. The CDR3 region is CASSLTGSSEKLFF. The CDR3, as DNA: TGTGCCAGCAGCTTGACAGGGTCCAGTGAAAAACTGTTTTTT.

This clone was seen once. The J gene is TRBJ2-7, the V gene TRBV10-1; possible D gene TRBD1, 6 bases. The CDR3 totals 15 residues. V was trimmed by 7 bases and J by 2 bases, leaving 18 bases between them. Per the germline V gene, CDR1 is WNHNN and CDR2 is SYGVQD (reference sequence). Here the CDR3 DNA reads TGCGCCAGCATACTCGGTGAGACAGGAACCTACGAGCAGTACTTC. This encodes CASILGETGTYEQYF.

The rearrangement uses TRBV5-6 and TRBJ1-1; D may be TRBD1 (6 bases). The CDR3 totals 13 residues. Germline V gene sequence: CDR1 SGHDT, CDR2 YYEEEE. Trimming stripped 0 bases from V and 5 bases from J, with 8 bases between. For the CDR3, the DNA is TGTGCCAGCAGCTTGGGAGGGGGGACTGAAGCTTTCTTT. Protein product: CASSLGGGTEAFF.

CDR3 nucleotide sequence: TGTGCCAGCAGCTTGAGGGGGGGGCTTGGCTCACCCCTCCACTTT. Protein: CASSLRGGLGSPLHF. The chain links TRBV5-6 to TRBJ1-6, with D tentatively TRBD1 (6 bases). Germline V lookup: CDR1 SGHDT, CDR2 YYEEEE. The CDR3 spans 15 residues. The ends were cut back, 1 base at V and 10 bases at J, with 15 bases in the middle. The whole variable domain, remainder taken from reference TRBV5-6 and TRBJ1-6, is DAGVTQSPTHLIKTRGQQVTLRCSPKSGHDTVSWYQQALGQGPQFIFQYYEEEERQRGNFPDRFSGHQFPNYSSELNVNALLLGDSALYLCASSLRGGLGSPLHFGNGTRLTVT.

The CDR3 loop reads CASRLAQDTEAFF. The CDR3 DNA reads as TGTGCCAGCCGGCTTGCCCAGGACACTGAAGCTTTCTTT. V is TRBV7-3 and J is TRBJ1-1; no clear D gene. The germline V gene has CDR1 SGHTA and CDR2 FQGTGA. The CDR3 is made up of 13 amino acids. V was pared by 8 bases and J by 3 bases, with 13 bases between.

This clone was counted once. This chain joins TRBV7-9 and TRBJ1-4, with 7 bases lining up with TRBD1. The V gene's germline CDR1 is SEHNR and CDR2 FQNEAQ (reference sequence). The J segment lost 8 bases and the V segment lost 5 bases, leaving 5 bases of the junction unmatched. CDR3 length: 13 amino acids. The CDR3 region is CASSRRDSEKLFF. For the CDR3, the DNA is TGTGCCAGCAGCCGCCGGGACAGCGAAAAACTGTTTTTT. The complete variable domain, with remaining parts taken from reference TRBV7-9 and TRBJ1-4, reads DTGVSQNPRHKITKRGQNVTFRCDPISEHNRLYWYRQTLGQGPEFLTYFQNEAQLEKSRLLSDRFSAERPKGSFSTLEIQRTEQGDSAMYLCASSRRDSEKLFFGSGTQLSVL.

This chain links TRBV11-3 with TRBJ1-1; 10 bases agree with TRBD1. CDR3 length: 13 amino acids. Looked up from germline, CDR1 is SGHNT and CDR2 is YENEEA. The J segment lost 8 bases and the V segment lost 6 bases, leaving 6 bases of the junction unmatched. The CDR3 coding sequence is TGTGCCAGCAGGGCAAGACAGGGGGCAGAAGCTTTCTTT. Translation: CASRARQGAEAFF. Filled out from reference TRBV11-3 and TRBJ1-1, the complete variable domain reads EAGVVQSPRYKIIEKKQPVAFWCNPISGHNTLYWYLQNLGQGPELLIRYENEEAVDDSQLPKDRFSAERLKGVDSTLKIQPAELGDSAVYLCASRARQGAEAFFGQGTRLTVV.

In its sample, this clone was seen once. The chain recombines TRBV5-8 with TRBJ2-5; 10 bases line up with TRBD2. The germline V gene has CDR1 SGHTS and CDR2 YDEGEE. With V trimmed by 4 bases and J by 5 bases, 11 bases remained unmatched. The CDR3 spans 16 residues. CDR3 bases: TGTGCCAGCAGCCCCGGAGCGGGGGGGCTATGGGAGACCCAGTACTTC. This sequence encodes CASSPGAGGLWETQYF.

The V and J genes are TRBV5-1 and TRBJ2-7, with D unresolved. With 1 base removed from V and 5 bases from J, the gap between germline ends came to 7 bases. The CDR3 sequence is 12 residues long. In germline, CDR1 is SGHRS, CDR2 YFSETQ. CDR3 loop: CASSLTRNEQYF. The CDR3, as DNA: TGCGCCAGCAGCTTGACCAGAAACGAGCAGTACTTC.

DNA for the CDR3: TGTGCCAGCTCACCATATCCGGCAGGGGATTCCTATGGCTACACCTTC. It specifies CASSPYPAGDSYGYTF. This chain connects TRBV18 to TRBJ1-2; D possibly corresponds to TRBD1 (6 bases). The V gene's germline CDR1 is KGHSH and CDR2 LQKENI. The V and J ends lost 2 bases and 4 bases respectively, with 17 bases between them. CDR3 size: 16 residues.

The count of this clone is one. CDR3: CASSRPGHNTSPEAFF. The CDR3 nucleotides are TGTGCCAGCAGTAGACCGGGACACAACACTTCCCCTGAAGCTTTCTTT. This chain links TRBV6-2 or TRBV6-3 with TRBJ1-1; D is perhaps TRBD1 (6 bases). Trimming removed 5 bases at V and 6 bases at J, with 22 bases between. The CDR3 has 16 residues. Germline V gene data show CDR1 as MNHEY and CDR2 as SVGEGT.

This rearrangement joins TRBV25-1 to TRBJ1-1, with TRBD1 matching over 7 bases. Germline V CDR1 and CDR2: MGHDK, SYGVNS. The CDR3 length is 16 residues. The ends lost 2 bases at V and 2 bases at J; junction bases unmatched: 8. The CDR3 DNA follows: TGTGCCAGCAGTGAAGCCGCGGGACAGTCAAACACTGAAGCTTTCTTT. This codes for CASSEAAGQSNTEAFF.

This clone was seen just once. The rearrangement joins TRBV7-8 to TRBJ2-2; D is undetermined. This CDR3 has 15 amino acids. Germline V gives CDR1 SGHVS, CDR2 FQNEAQ. The germline V and J ends were trimmed by 2 bases and 2 bases, with 9 bases remaining between them. The CDR3 region is CASSLMSQNTGELFF. CDR3 coding DNA: TGTGCCAGCAGCTTAATGTCACAAAACACCGGGGAGCTGTTTTTT.

V usage is TRBV28 and J usage is TRBJ2-7, with D perhaps matching TRBD2 (5 bases). The CDR3 is 15 amino acids. Germline-derived CDR1 and CDR2 are MDHEN and SYDVKM. Trimming removed 3 bases from V and 3 bases from J, with 15 bases in between. CDR3 residues: CASSFSSSGRYEQYF. Here the CDR3 DNA reads TGTGCCAGCAGTTTTTCGTCCAGCGGACGCTACGAGCAGTACTTC.

The gene calls are TRBV7-6 and TRBJ1-2; D gene uncertain. Germline V CDR1 and CDR2: SGHVS, FNYEAQ. The CDR3 loop spans 15 amino acids. Trimming removed 3 bases from V and 2 bases from J, with 13 bases in between. This chain's CDR3 is CASSFGGSGNYGYTF. As DNA, the CDR3 is TGTGCCAGCAGCTTCGGAGGGTCCGGGAACTATGGCTACACCTTC.

The rearrangement joins TRBV6-1 to TRBJ1-1, with D perhaps TRBD1 (5 bases). There are 13 residues in the CDR3. Germline lookup yields CDR1 MNHNS and CDR2 SASEGT. The germline V and J ends were trimmed by 2 bases and 1 base, with 5 bases remaining between them. CDR3 protein: CASSETGNTEAFF. CDR3 DNA sequence: TGTGCCAGCAGTGAAACAGGGAACACTGAAGCTTTCTTT.

The V and J genes are TRBV3-1 (or the pseudogene TRBV3-2) and TRBJ2-4; D might be TRBD1 or TRBD2, each matching 5 bases. V lost 4 bases and J 3 bases, leaving 10 bases between the germline ends. The length of the CDR3 is 14 residues. Per the germline V gene, CDR1 is LGHDT and CDR2 is YNNKEL (reference sequence). The DNA for the CDR3 is TGTGCCAGCAGCCCCCGGGACGGCAAAAACATTCAGTACTTC. It translates to CASSPRDGKNIQYF.

The gene calls are TRBV10-2 and TRBJ1-1; 10 bases line up with TRBD1. V shed 8 bases and J 7 bases; nucleotides not matched to a gene: 4. The CDR3 is 12 residues long. Germline CDR1 is WSHSY and CDR2 is SAAADI. CDR3 sequence: CASGTGEVEAFF. In DNA, the CDR3 is TGCGCCAGCGGGACAGGGGAGGTTGAAGCTTTCTTT.

This clone was detected only once. The chain links TRBV5-4 to TRBJ2-4, with 11 bases matching TRBD1. The CDR3 is 14 amino acids. Germline V gene lookup returns CDR1 SGHNT and CDR2 YYREEE (reference sequence). V shed 4 bases, J shed 9 bases, and the junction held 6 bases outside the gene matches. The chain's CDR3 is CASSGGTGGSIQYF. The CDR3 DNA is TGTGCCAGCAGCGGCGGGACAGGGGGAAGCATTCAGTACTTC.

This chain connects TRBV5-1 to TRBJ1-6; D perhaps matches TRBD1 (6 bases). CDR1 is SGHRS and CDR2 is YFSETQ in the germline V gene. Trimming removed 0 bases from V and 4 bases from J, with 17 bases in between. This CDR3 region has 18 residues. The CDR3 sequence is CASSLDISDRFYNSPLHF. The CDR3 DNA reads as TGCGCCAGCAGCTTGGACATCTCCGACAGGTTTTATAATTCACCCCTCCACTTT.

This clone has a handful of counts. This chain connects TRBV3-1 (or the pseudogene TRBV3-2) to TRBJ2-5, with 16 bases matching TRBD2. V lost 3 bases, J lost 5 bases, and 0 bases stayed unmatched. CDR3 length: 15 residues. CDR1 is LGHDT, CDR2 YNNKEL, per germline (reference sequence). The CDR3 reads CASSQGLAGGETQYF. DNA of the CDR3: TGTGCCAGCAGCCAGGGACTAGCGGGGGGGGAGACCCAGTACTTC.

The V call is TRBV6-1, the J call TRBJ1-4; D not resolved. Germline V lookup: CDR1 MNHNS, CDR2 SASEGT. This CDR3 contains 15 residues. Between the trimmed V and J ends, which lost 1 base and 3 bases, there was a span of 9 bases. The CDR3 here is CASSEVRGANEKLFF. In DNA form, the CDR3 reads TGTGCCAGCAGTGAAGTTCGGGGAGCTAATGAAAAACTGTTTTTT.

This clone was found a few times. The chain carries TRBV6-1 and TRBJ1-2, with D unresolved. V was clipped by 3 bases and J by 5 bases, with 10 bases between them. The CDR3 runs to 13 residues. Germline V CDR1 and CDR2: MNHNS, SASEGT. CDR3 nucleotides: TGTGCCAGCAGTGAGAACAGCCCATATGGCTACACCTTC. The encoded protein is CASSENSPYGYTF.